Sequencing of this T cell receptor (beta chain) was carried out in a study of cytomegalovirus exposure and HLA in healthy donors. At the level of the study: A prior study identified roughly 110 million unique TCR beta sequences from 150 million to 200 million T cells.

The PCR had 60 Vbeta and 13 Jbeta primers. Assay used: immunoSEQ multiplex PCR; TCRdb lists only in-frame clones, some missing. The sample contains fewer than 250,000 clones, roughly 80% of which appear only once. V was pared by 8 bases and J by 8 bases, with 17 bases of the junction left unmatched. Germline lookup yields CDR1 SNHLY and CDR2 FYNNEI. This CDR3 has 16 residues. Input material: PBMCs. The V and J genes are TRBV2 and TRBJ2-3, with 9 bases aligning to TRBD2. The clonotype was recovered from a woman aged 25 to 39 in good health and CMV-seropositive. CDR3 region: CASPLKSREGSATQYF. The CDR3 coding sequence is TGTGCCAGCCCTCTCAAGTCGCGGGAGGGCTCGGCTACGCAGTATTTT.